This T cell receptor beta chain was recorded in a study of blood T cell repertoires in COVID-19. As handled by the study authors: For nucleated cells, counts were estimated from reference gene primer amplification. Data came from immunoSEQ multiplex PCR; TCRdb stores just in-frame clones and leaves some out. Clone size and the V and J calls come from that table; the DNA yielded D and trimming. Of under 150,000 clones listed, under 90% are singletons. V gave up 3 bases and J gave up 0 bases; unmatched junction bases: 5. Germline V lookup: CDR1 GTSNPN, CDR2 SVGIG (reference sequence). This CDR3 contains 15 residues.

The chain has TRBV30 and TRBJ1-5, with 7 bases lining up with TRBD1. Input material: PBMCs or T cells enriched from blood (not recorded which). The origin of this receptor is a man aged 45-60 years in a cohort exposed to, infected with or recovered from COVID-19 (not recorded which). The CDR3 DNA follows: TGTGCCTGGAGCCCGACAGGGTATAGCAATCAGCCCCAGCATTTT. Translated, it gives CAWSPTGYSNQPQHF.